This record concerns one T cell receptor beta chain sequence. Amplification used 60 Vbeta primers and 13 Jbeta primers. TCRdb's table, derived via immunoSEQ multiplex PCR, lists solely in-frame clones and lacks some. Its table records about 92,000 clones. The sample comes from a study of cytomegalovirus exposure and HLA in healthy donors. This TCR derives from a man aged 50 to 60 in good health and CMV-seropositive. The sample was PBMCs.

The DNA of the CDR3 is TGTGCCATCAGTGATTCAAACAGGAGATCCTACGAGCAGTACTTC. Amino acid sequence: CAISDSNRRSYEQYF. This chain connects TRBV10-3 to TRBJ2-7, with a tentative D call TRBD1 (5 bases). Trimming pared 3 bases from V and 1 base from J, leaving 13 bases between. The CDR3 is 15 amino acids. Germline CDR1 and CDR2: ENHRY and SYGVKD.